These 32 T cell receptor beta chains came from one sample sequenced in a study of cytomegalovirus exposure and HLA in healthy donors. PCR amplification relied on 60 Vbeta primers (plus 13 Jbeta primers). The repertoire was sequenced with immunoSEQ multiplex PCR; TCRdb's copy has only in-frame clones and lacks some. The listing contains about 48,000 clones. The material sequenced was PBMCs. The origin of the receptors is a male donor in good health and CMV-seropositive.

The CDR3 DNA sequence: TGTGCCAGCGGCATGTCCCGGGACAGGGCCTCTAATGAAAAACTGTTTTTT. This encodes CASGMSRDRASNEKLFF. The rearrangement uses TRBV7-9 and TRBJ1-4, with TRBD1 matching over 9 bases. Germline V gives CDR1 SEHNR, CDR2 FQNEAQ (reference sequence). The trim removed 8 bases at V and 3 bases at J, leaving 13 bases unmatched. CDR3 length equals 17 residues.

J is TRBJ2-5 and V is TRBV7-6; TRBD2 matches 8 bases. The V gene end was trimmed by 6 bases and the J gene end by 2 bases; junction bases not matched to a gene: 11. The germline V gene encodes CDR1 SGHVS and CDR2 FNYEAQ. The CDR3 runs 16 residues. The CDR3: CASRARLAGPQETQYF. DNA of the CDR3: TGTGCCAGCAGGGCCCGATTAGCGGGGCCACAAGAGACCCAGTACTTC. Full variable domain (outside the CDR3, taken from reference TRBV7-6 and TRBJ2-5): GAGVSQSPRYKVTKRGQDVALRCDPISGHVSLYWYRQALGQGPEFLTYFNYEAQQDKSGLPNDRFSAERPEGSISTLTIQRTEQRDSAMYRCASRARLAGPQETQYFGPGTRLLVL.

The chain uses TRBV7-8 and TRBJ1-1; 10 positions agree with TRBD1. CDR1 is SGHVS and CDR2 is FQNEAQ in the germline V gene. The trim removed 1 base at V and 4 bases at J, leaving 9 bases unmatched. This CDR3 is 17 amino acids long. This CDR3 is CASSLGVRQGAGTEAFF. DNA of the CDR3: TGTGCCAGCAGCTTAGGGGTCCGACAGGGGGCCGGCACTGAAGCTTTCTTT.

This chain uses TRBV5-6 with TRBJ2-7; tentatively, D is TRBD1 (5 bases). Germline values: CDR1 SGHDT, CDR2 YYEEEE. The CDR3 spans 14 residues. Trimming pared 0 bases from V and 0 bases from J, leaving 7 bases between. CDR3 residues: CASSLVGPSYEQYF. CDR3 sequence (DNA): TGTGCCAGCAGCTTGGTGGGGCCCTCCTACGAGCAGTACTTC.

The chain links TRBV6-5 to TRBJ1-2; tentative D call: TRBD1 (5 bases). CDR1 MNHEY and CDR2 SVGAGI come from the germline V gene. Deletions cut 2 bases from V and 6 bases from J, with 7 bases between. The CDR3 covers 12 residues. The CDR3 sequence is CASSYGAHGYTF. CDR3 DNA: TGTGCCAGCAGTTACGGGGCACATGGCTACACCTTC.

V gene TRBV9 combines with J gene TRBJ2-7, with 7 positions matching TRBD2. Unmatched junction bases numbered 7, after V lost 4 bases and J lost 3 bases. The CDR3 has 14 residues. CDR1 and CDR2 (germline): SGDLS, YYNGEE. The CDR3 bases are TGTGCCAGCAGCATCCAGGGCGGGGGCTACGAGCAGTACTTC. Translated: CASSIQGGGYEQYF.

This CDR3 is CADQTSRLTDTQYF. CDR3 nucleotide sequence: TGTGCCGACCAGACTAGCCGGCTCACAGATACGCAGTATTTT. V and J are TRBV2 and TRBJ2-3; 7 nucleotides match TRBD2. CDR3 length: 14 amino acids. From germline, CDR1 is SNHLY and CDR2 FYNNEI. The V and J ends lost 11 bases and 2 bases, in that order; junction bases with no gene match: 10.

The gene calls are TRBV5-1 and TRBJ2-3; 10 bases are shared with TRBD1. The CDR3 totals 14 residues. The ends lost 4 bases at V and 3 bases at J; junction bases unmatched: 2. Germline V gene lookup returns CDR1 SGHRS and CDR2 YFSETQ. CDR3 sequence (DNA): TGCGCCAGCAGCCCGGGACAGGGGACAGATACGCAGTATTTT. Translation gives CASSPGQGTDTQYF.

The rearrangement links TRBV9 to TRBJ2-2; a weak D match, TRBD2 (5 bases). The CDR3 covers 17 residues. V gave up 5 bases and J gave up 2 bases, with 19 bases separating them. CDR1 is SGDLS and CDR2 is YYNGEE in the germline V gene. CDR3 protein: CASRDPPGKANTGELFF. CDR3 DNA: TGTGCCAGCAGGGACCCTCCGGGGAAGGCAAACACCGGGGAGCTGTTTTTT.

The rearrangement uses TRBV5-1 and TRBJ2-7; unclear D gene. TRBJ2-5 matches the DNA end more closely, so the J call is doubtful. CDR3 length: 14 amino acids. Per germline, CDR1 SGHRS and CDR2 YFSETQ. The CDR3 sequence is CASSLVVGQETQYF. For the CDR3, the DNA is TGCGCCAGCAGCTTGGTTGTGGGGCAAGAGACCCAGTACTTC.

The V gene is TRBV30, the J gene TRBJ1-2; the D gene is possibly TRBD1 (5 bases). The CDR3 sequence is 12 residues long. V dropped 4 bases and J dropped 0 bases, with 6 bases sitting between them. CDR1 is GTSNPN and CDR2 is SVGIG in the germline V gene (reference sequence). CDR3 in amino acids: CAWMTANYGYTF. For the CDR3, the DNA is TGTGCCTGGATGACAGCTAACTATGGCTACACCTTC.

The chain combines TRBV30 with TRBJ2-7; no reliable D call. Germline loops: CDR1 GTSNPN, CDR2 SVGIG (reference sequence). The V and J ends lost 1 base and 0 bases respectively, with 10 bases between them. The CDR3 extends over 14 amino acids. In DNA form, the CDR3 reads TGTGCCTGGAGTGCAATCTTGAGCTCCTACGAGCAGTACTTC. This gives the protein CAWSAILSSYEQYF.

The V call is TRBV5-1, the J call TRBJ1-1, with 7 bases lining up with TRBD1. This CDR3 comprises 13 residues. Germline loops: CDR1 SGHRS, CDR2 YFSETQ. V lost 4 bases and J lost 6; bases outside the gene matches: 6. The CDR3 here is CASSTDRVAEAFF. CDR3 nucleotides: TGCGCCAGCAGCACCGACAGGGTGGCTGAAGCTTTCTTT.

V usage is TRBV30 and J usage is TRBJ1-5, with TRBD1 identical over 7 bases. CDR1 is GTSNPN, CDR2 SVGIG, per germline (reference sequence). J lost 7 bases, V lost 3 bases, and 9 bases had no gene match. The CDR3 length is 14 residues. The CDR3 bases are TGTGCCTGGAGCGGAACAGGGGATGGACAGCCCCAGCATTTT. Translating gives CAWSGTGDGQPQHF. Filled out from reference TRBV30 and TRBJ1-5, the complete variable domain reads SQTIHQWPATLVQPVGSPLSLECTVEGTSNPNLYWYRQAAGRGLQLLFYSVGIGQISSEVPQNLSASRPQDRQFILSSKKLLLSDSGFYLCAWSGTGDGQPQHFGDGTRLSIL.

The rearrangement links TRBV11-1 to TRBJ2-3; 8 bases match TRBD2. CDR1 is SGHAT, CDR2 FQDESV, per germline (reference sequence). V shed 3 bases and J 4 bases; nucleotides not matched to a gene: 3. This CDR3 has 14 residues. The CDR3 sequence is CASSFSGGSDTQYF. The CDR3 region has the DNA TGTGCCAGCAGCTTCAGCGGGGGTTCAGATACGCAGTATTTT.

This chain links TRBV5-6 with TRBJ2-2; unclear D gene. V was cut by 6 bases and J by 6 bases, with 9 bases left in between. This CDR3 region has 12 residues. CDR1 SGHDT and CDR2 YYEEEE come from the germline V gene. CDR3 region: CASNSVPGELFF. The CDR3 DNA follows: TGTGCCAGCAACTCCGTTCCCGGGGAGCTGTTTTTT.

The CDR3 nucleotides read TGTGCCAGCAGCCCCCGAGCCGGACAGGGTAGCTACACCTTC. Translation gives CASSPRAGQGSYTF. The V and J genes are TRBV7-2 and TRBJ1-2; TRBD1 aligns across 8 bases. Germline V CDR1 and CDR2: SGHTA, FQGNSA. This CDR3 contains 14 residues. V was pared by 5 bases and J by 9 bases, with 11 bases of the junction left unmatched.

The V and J genes are TRBV2 and TRBJ2-1, with TRBD1 matching over 9 bases. The germline CDR1 and CDR2 sequences are SNHLY and FYNNEI. The trim removed 8 bases at V and 0 bases at J, leaving 8 bases unmatched. The length of the CDR3 is 16 residues. As DNA, the CDR3 is TGTGCCAGCGGACAGGGGAAACTGAGCTCCTACAATGAGCAGTTCTTC. Translated: CASGQGKLSSYNEQFF.

CDR3 in amino acids: CAISETGTEAFF. For the CDR3, the DNA is TGTGCCATCAGTGAGACTGGCACTGAAGCTTTCTTT. The chain joins TRBV10-3 to TRBJ1-1; no reliable D call. The germline CDR1 and CDR2 sequences are ENHRY and SYGVKD. V shed 2 bases and J shed 4 bases, with 5 bases lying between them. This CDR3 has 12 amino acids.

V usage is TRBV18 and J usage is TRBJ2-2, with D unresolved. The length of the CDR3 is 16 residues. CDR1 is KGHSH and CDR2 is LQKENI in the germline V gene. Trimming shortened V by 6 bases and J by 1 base, and 15 bases separated the two germline ends. The CDR3, as DNA: TGTGCCAGCTCTCCCTCAGTCCGGGTGAACACCGGGGAGCTGTTTTTT. Translating it yields CASSPSVRVNTGELFF.

V usage is TRBV15 and J usage is TRBJ2-1; 7 nucleotides match TRBD2. Germline values: CDR1 LNHNV, CDR2 YYDKDF (reference sequence). This CDR3 spans 15 amino acids. The V segment lost 3 bases and the J segment 8 bases; nucleotides outside the gene matches: 10. Written as DNA, the CDR3 is TGTGCCACCAGCAGGCTGGGACTAAAGGGTTATGAGCAGTTCTTC. Translated, it gives CATSRLGLKGYEQFF.

The V call is TRBV4-1, the J call TRBJ1-2; 9 bases fit TRBD1. Germline-derived CDR1 and CDR2 are MGHRA and YSYEKL. Trimming took 6 bases from V and 0 from J; bases not matched to a gene: 11. The CDR3 runs 17 residues. CDR3 nucleotides: TGCGCCAGCAGAAAACCGGGACAGGGAGCCTCTAACTATGGCTACACCTTC. It codes for CASRKPGQGASNYGYTF.

CDR3 amino acids: CASSLTASPSEQYF. In DNA, the CDR3 is TGTGCCAGCAGTTTAACGGCTAGCCCATCCGAGCAGTACTTC. The V call is TRBV27, the J call TRBJ2-7; D is perhaps TRBD2 (5 bases). Trimming cost V 2 bases and J 6 bases, with 14 bases left between them. Germline values: CDR1 MNHEY, CDR2 SMNVEV (reference sequence). This CDR3 is 14 amino acids long.

The J gene is TRBJ2-7, the V gene TRBV6-6; 7 bases fit TRBD1. Germline V CDR1 and CDR2: MNHNY, SVGAGI (reference sequence). The CDR3 loop spans 16 amino acids. V lost 6 bases, J lost 0 bases, and 11 bases stayed unmatched. The CDR3 DNA sequence: TGTGCCAGCAGCCCCCGGGGACAGAGCAGCTCCTACGAGCAGTACTTC. Its translation: CASSPRGQSSSYEQYF.

The rearrangement links TRBV4-3 to TRBJ1-2, with 9 bases identical to TRBD1. Germline CDR1 is LGHNA and CDR2 is YSLEER. The CDR3 is 15 amino acids. Losses at the gene ends were 0 bases for V and 7 bases for J; bases not matched to a gene: 6. CDR3 protein: CASSQERTGGFGYTF. CDR3 DNA sequence: TGCGCCAGCAGCCAAGAGAGAACAGGGGGCTTTGGCTACACCTTC.

J is TRBJ1-1 and V is TRBV29-1, with 9 bases fitting TRBD1. The CDR3 has 14 amino acids. CDR1 and CDR2 (germline): SQVTM, ANQGSEA. Trimming took 4 bases from V and 4 from J; bases not matched to a gene: 7. The CDR3 here is CSVGRTGVPTEAFF. CDR3 bases: TGCAGCGTTGGGCGGACAGGGGTCCCCACTGAAGCTTTCTTT.

The chain is built from TRBV7-9 and TRBJ2-7; a weak D match, TRBD1 (6 bases). Germline CDR1 SEHNR, CDR2 FQNEAQ (reference sequence). Trimming pared 5 bases from V and 1 base from J, leaving 18 bases between. The CDR3 totals 16 residues. The CDR3 DNA reads TGTGCCAGCAGCCCTCCCCCCCGGGACACTTCCTACGAGCAGTACTTC. It encodes CASSPPPRDTSYEQYF.

The chain is built from TRBV14 and TRBJ2-1; tentatively, D is TRBD2 (5 bases). Trimming removed 0 bases at V and 7 bases at J, with 7 bases between. The germline gives CDR1 SGHDN, CDR2 FVKESK. The CDR3 runs 13 residues. The CDR3 is CASSQERVNEQFF. CDR3 coding DNA: TGTGCCAGCAGCCAAGAGAGGGTAAATGAGCAGTTCTTC. Combining the CDR3 with reference TRBV14 and TRBJ2-1 gives the whole variable domain EAGVTQFPSHSVIEKGQTVTLRCDPISGHDNLYWYRRVMGKEIKFLLHFVKESKQDESGMPNNRFLAERTGGTYSTLKVQPAELEDSGVYFCASSQERVNEQFFGPGTRLTVL.

CDR3 sequence: CASSPPGSETQYF. The DNA for the CDR3 is TGTGCCAGCAGCCCCCCAGGTTCGGAGACCCAGTACTTC. The V gene is TRBV11-2, the J gene TRBJ2-5; unclear D gene. CDR3 length: 13 residues. V dropped 5 bases and J dropped 5 bases, with 12 bases sitting between them. Germline lookup yields CDR1 SGHAT and CDR2 FQNNGV.

The rearrangement joins TRBV5-5 to TRBJ1-5, with TRBD1 matching over 8 bases. CDR1 and CDR2 from the germline V gene are SGHKS and YYEKEE (reference sequence). With V trimmed by 4 bases and J by 1 base, 4 bases remained unmatched. CDR3 length equals 15 residues. The CDR3 region is CASSPWTGSNQPQHF. The CDR3 coding sequence is TGTGCCAGCAGCCCCTGGACAGGGAGCAATCAGCCCCAGCATTTT.

This chain uses TRBV12-5 with TRBJ1-2, with D possibly being TRBD1 (5 bases). Germline CDR1 and CDR2: LGHNT and FRNRAP. The CDR3 loop spans 13 amino acids. V lost 5 bases and J 8 bases, leaving 15 bases between the germline ends. The CDR3 region has the DNA TGTGCTAGTGGTCTCCAGGGATTCGACGGCTACACCTTC. Protein product: CASGLQGFDGYTF. Filled out from reference TRBV12-5 and TRBJ1-2, the complete variable domain reads DARVTQTPRHKVTEMGQEVTMRCQPILGHNTVFWYRQTMMQGLELLAYFRNRAPLDDSGMPKDRFSAEMPDATLATLKIQPSEPRDSAVYFCASGLQGFDGYTFGSGTRLTVV.

Worth noting for this clone: Sequence at one end of the junction differs from germline and may be a read error. V gene TRBV13 combines with J gene TRBJ2-3; the D is unclear. CDR1 is PRHDT, CDR2 FYEKMQ, per germline (reference sequence). This CDR3 is 13 amino acids long. DNA for the CDR3: TGTGCCAGCAGCGCGCAGAGCACAGATACGCGGTATTTT. This translates into CASSAQSTDTRYF.